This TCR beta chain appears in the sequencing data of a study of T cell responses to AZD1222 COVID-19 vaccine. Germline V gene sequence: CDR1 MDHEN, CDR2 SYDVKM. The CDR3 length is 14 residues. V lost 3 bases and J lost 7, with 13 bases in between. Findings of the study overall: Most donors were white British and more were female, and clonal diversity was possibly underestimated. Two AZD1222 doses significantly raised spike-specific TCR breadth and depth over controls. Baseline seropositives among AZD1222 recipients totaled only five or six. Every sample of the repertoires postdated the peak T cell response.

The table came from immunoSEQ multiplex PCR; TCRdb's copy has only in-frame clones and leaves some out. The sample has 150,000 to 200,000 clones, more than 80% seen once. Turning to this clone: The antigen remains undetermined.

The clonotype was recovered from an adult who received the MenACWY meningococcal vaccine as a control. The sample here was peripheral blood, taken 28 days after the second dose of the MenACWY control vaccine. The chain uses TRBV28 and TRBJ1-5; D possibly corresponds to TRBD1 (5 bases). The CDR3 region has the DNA TGTGCCAGCAGTTTTCACGGGGCGGGGCAGCCCCAGCATTTT. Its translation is CASSFHGAGQPQHF.